The 16 T cell receptor beta chains below all came from one sample that was sequenced in a study of blood T cell repertoires in COVID-19. Assay used: immunoSEQ multiplex PCR; TCRdb lists only in-frame clones, some missing. The repertoire holds fewer than 200,000 clones, with approximately 80% as singletons. The sample taken for sequencing was PBMCs or T cells enriched from blood (not recorded which). The receptors originated from a man aged 45-65 years who had recovered from COVID-19.

This chain uses TRBV10-3 with TRBJ1-6, with D perhaps matching TRBD1 (6 bases). In germline, CDR1 is ENHRY, CDR2 SYGVKD. V was cut by 4 bases and J by 5 bases, with 15 bases left in between. The CDR3 covers 16 residues. The CDR3 DNA follows: TGTGCCATCAGTGGGGTGGGCAGGGGCGATAATTCACCCCTCCACTTT. Translation gives CAISGVGRGDNSPLHF.

The chain has TRBV5-4 and TRBJ1-2, with D tentatively TRBD1 (5 bases). Trimming removed 2 bases at V and 4 bases at J, with 9 bases between. The CDR3 length is 13 residues. CDR1 is SGHNT and CDR2 is YYREEE in the germline V gene (reference sequence). In DNA, the CDR3 is TGTGCCAGCAGCTTTCCCGGGGGCTATGGCTACACCTTC. This sequence encodes CASSFPGGYGYTF.

The V and J genes are TRBV6-1 and TRBJ1-5; perhaps TRBD1 as D (6 bases). This CDR3 has 18 residues. V was cut by 3 bases and J by 9 bases, with 27 bases left in between. The germline CDR1 and CDR2 sequences are MNHNS and SASEGT. The CDR3 DNA follows: TGTGCCAGCAGTGAGGCGTCCGAACAGGGTTTAAAGCGTCGGCCCCAGCATTTT. This translates into CASSEASEQGLKRRPQHF.

V gene TRBV28 combines with J gene TRBJ2-7; D might be TRBD1 (6 bases). V was cut by 7 bases and J by 6 bases, with 16 bases left in between. The CDR3 extends over 13 amino acids. CDR1 is MDHEN, CDR2 SYDVKM, per germline. CDR3 protein: CASTTPDSREQYF. The CDR3 DNA is TGTGCCAGCACTACCCCGGACAGTCGCGAGCAGTACTTC. The full variable domain, completed using reference TRBV28 and TRBJ2-7, is DVKVTQSSRYLVKRTGEKVFLECVQDMDHENMFWYRQDPGLGLRLIYFSYDVKMKEKGDIPEGYSVSREKKERFSLILESASTNQTSMYLCASTTPDSREQYFGPGTRLTVT.

This chain joins TRBV7-2 and TRBJ1-2, with 8 bases identical to TRBD1. This CDR3 has 14 residues. The germline V gene has CDR1 SGHTA and CDR2 FQGNSA. Trimming removed 4 bases from V and 1 base from J; junction bases left unmatched: 2. The CDR3 loop reads CASSYDRGNYGYTF. In DNA, the CDR3 is TGTGCCAGCAGCTACGACAGGGGTAACTATGGCTACACCTTC.

In its sample, this clone was seen once. This chain uses TRBV6-5 with TRBJ1-1, with TRBD1 matching over 10 bases. V dropped 8 bases and J dropped 4; count of bases not matched to a gene: 10. The CDR3 extends over 15 amino acids. Germline loops: CDR1 MNHEY, CDR2 SVGAGI. The CDR3 loop is CASGTGAGRRTEAFF. As DNA, the CDR3 is TGTGCCAGCGGGACAGGGGCCGGAAGGCGCACTGAAGCTTTCTTT.

The chain couples TRBV27 to TRBJ1-6, with 9 positions matching TRBD1. Per germline, CDR1 MNHEY and CDR2 SMNVEV (reference sequence). The J segment lost 7 bases and the V segment lost 4 bases, leaving 5 bases of the junction unmatched. CDR3 size: 15 residues. As DNA, the CDR3 is TGTGCCAGCAGTTCGACAGGGGGAAGAAATTCACCCCTCCACTTT. Encoded protein: CASSSTGGRNSPLHF.

The chain links TRBV19 to TRBJ1-5, with D uncertain. Germline CDR1 and CDR2: LNHDA and SQIVND (reference sequence). Trimming shortened V by 1 base and J by 1 base, and 8 bases separated the two germline ends. The CDR3 is 15 residues long. CDR3 residues: CASSIVKRSNQPQHF. CDR3 DNA sequence: TGTGCCAGTAGTATAGTCAAGAGGAGCAATCAGCCCCAGCATTTT.

J is TRBJ2-1 and V is TRBV20-1; a weak D match, TRBD1 (5 bases). Germline lookup yields CDR1 DFQATT and CDR2 SNEGSKA (reference sequence). The CDR3 covers 11 residues. The V end lost 5 bases, the J end lost 8 bases, and 10 bases lay between the germline ends. CDR3 nucleotide sequence: TGCAGTGCTGTCAGGGTCCATGAGCAGTTCTTC. Encoded protein: CSAVRVHEQFF.

This clone occurred once. The V gene is TRBV28, the J gene TRBJ1-2; the D gene is possibly TRBD1 (6 bases). The CDR3 sequence is 13 residues long. V was clipped by 8 bases and J by 5 bases, with 15 bases between them. CDR1 MDHEN and CDR2 SYDVKM come from the germline V gene. The CDR3 region is CASRTFQGYGYTF. CDR3 in DNA: TGTGCCAGCCGTACCTTCCAGGGGTATGGCTACACCTTC.

The J gene is TRBJ2-5, the V gene TRBV9; 13 bases are shared with TRBD2. V trimming: 4 bases; J trimming: 0 bases; junction bases outside the gene matches: 6. The CDR3 has 17 amino acids. Germline CDR1 is SGDLS and CDR2 is YYNGEE. CDR3 region: CASSTGLAGAYQETQYF. The CDR3 DNA reads as TGTGCCAGCAGCACAGGACTAGCGGGGGCCTACCAAGAGACCCAGTACTTC.

This rearrangement joins TRBV9 to TRBJ1-4; D gene ambiguous. The CDR3 totals 15 residues. The V end was cut by 1 base, the J end by 7 bases, with 14 bases between. Germline-derived CDR1 and CDR2 are SGDLS and YYNGEE. As DNA, the CDR3 is TGTGCCAGCAGCGTATTTTCAGATGGGAGTGAAAAACTGTTTTTT. Translating gives CASSVFSDGSEKLFF.

This clone was observed a handful of times. The chain recombines TRBV5-4 with TRBJ1-1, with D unresolved. The V gene lost 3 bases and the J gene lost 5 bases, with 17 bases spanning the gap. Germline V CDR1 and CDR2: SGHNT, YYREEE (reference sequence). This CDR3 is 15 amino acids long. The CDR3 protein is CASSWTTGSNTEAFF. The CDR3 nucleotides read TGTGCCAGCAGCTGGACGACGGGGAGTAATACTGAAGCTTTCTTT. Supplemented by reference TRBV5-4 and TRBJ1-1, the full variable domain reads ETGVTQSPTHLIKTRGQQVTLRCSSQSGHNTVSWYQQALGQGPQFIFQYYREEENGRGNFPPRFSGLQFPNYSSELNVNALELDDSALYLCASSWTTGSNTEAFFGQGTRLTVV.

This chain joins TRBV19 and TRBJ1-1; 9 bases align to TRBD1. This CDR3 is built from 13 residues. With 11 bases clipped from V and 8 bases from J, the junction kept 12 bases outside the gene matches. From germline, CDR1 is LNHDA and CDR2 SQIVND (reference sequence). This CDR3 is CACKISGTGEAFF. CDR3 coding DNA: TGTGCCTGCAAGATTTCCGGGACAGGGGAAGCTTTCTTT.

The chain employs TRBV19 and TRBJ1-6; tentatively, D is TRBD1 (6 bases). Trimming shortened V by 8 bases and J by 7 bases, and 21 bases separated the two germline ends. CDR1 is LNHDA, CDR2 SQIVND, per germline (reference sequence). This CDR3 contains 16 residues. CDR3 bases: TGTGCCAGTTCAAGTTCCATGGGACATGAAAATTCACCCCTCCACTTT. Its protein product is CASSSSMGHENSPLHF.

J is TRBJ2-1 and V is TRBV12-3 or TRBV12-4; D gene uncertain. Trimming stripped 3 bases from V and 4 bases from J, with 7 bases between. CDR3 size: 13 residues. The CDR3 DNA reads as TGTGCCAGCAGTTTGAATGAGTACAATGAGCAGTTCTTC. Translation: CASSLNEYNEQFF.